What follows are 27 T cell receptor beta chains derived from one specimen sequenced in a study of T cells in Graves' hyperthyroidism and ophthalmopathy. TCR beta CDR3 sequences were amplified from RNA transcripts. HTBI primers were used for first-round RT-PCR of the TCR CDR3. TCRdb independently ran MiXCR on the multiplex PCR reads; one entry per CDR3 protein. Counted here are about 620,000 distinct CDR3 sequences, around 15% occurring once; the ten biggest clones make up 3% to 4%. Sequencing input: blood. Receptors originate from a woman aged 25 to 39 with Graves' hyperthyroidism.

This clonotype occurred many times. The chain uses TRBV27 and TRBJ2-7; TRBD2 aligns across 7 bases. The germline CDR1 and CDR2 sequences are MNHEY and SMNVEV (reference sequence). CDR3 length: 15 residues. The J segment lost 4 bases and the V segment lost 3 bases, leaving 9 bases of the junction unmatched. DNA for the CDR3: TGTGCCAGCAGTTTGACGGGGCTAGCGGAGTACGAGCAGTACTTC. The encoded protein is CASSLTGLAEYEQYF.

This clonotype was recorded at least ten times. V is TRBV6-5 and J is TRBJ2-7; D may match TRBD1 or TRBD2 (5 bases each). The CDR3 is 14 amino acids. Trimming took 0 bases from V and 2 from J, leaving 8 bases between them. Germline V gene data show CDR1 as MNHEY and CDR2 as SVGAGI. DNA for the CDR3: TGTGCCAGCAGTTACTCGAGGGGAACCTACGAGCAGTACTTC. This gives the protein CASSYSRGTYEQYF.

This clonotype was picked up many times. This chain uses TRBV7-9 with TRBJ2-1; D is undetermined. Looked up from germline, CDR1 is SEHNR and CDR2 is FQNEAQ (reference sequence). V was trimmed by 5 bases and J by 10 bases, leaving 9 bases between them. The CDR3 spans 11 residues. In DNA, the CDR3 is TGTGCCAGCAGCCTTACCCACGAGCAGTTCTTC. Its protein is CASSLTHEQFF.

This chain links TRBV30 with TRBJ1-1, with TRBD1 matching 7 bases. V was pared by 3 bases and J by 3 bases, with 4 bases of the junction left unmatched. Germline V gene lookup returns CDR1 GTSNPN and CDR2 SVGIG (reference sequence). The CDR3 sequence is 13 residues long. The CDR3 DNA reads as TGTGCCTGGAGCAGGGGGTTGGACACTGAAGCTTTCTTT. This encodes CAWSRGLDTEAFF.

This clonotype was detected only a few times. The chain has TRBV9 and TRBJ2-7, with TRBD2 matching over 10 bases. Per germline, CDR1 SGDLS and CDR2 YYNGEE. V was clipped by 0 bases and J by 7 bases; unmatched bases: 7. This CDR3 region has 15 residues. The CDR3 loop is CASSVGASGRNEQYF. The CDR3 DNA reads TGTGCCAGCAGCGTAGGGGCTAGCGGGAGAAATGAGCAGTACTTC.

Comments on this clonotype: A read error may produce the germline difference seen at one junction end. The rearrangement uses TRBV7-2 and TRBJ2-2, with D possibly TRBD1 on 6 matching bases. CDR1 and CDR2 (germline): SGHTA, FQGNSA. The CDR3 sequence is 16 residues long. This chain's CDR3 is CASNLELGHFYGELFF. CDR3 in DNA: TGTGCCAGCAACTTAGAGCTGGGACATTTTTACGGGGAGCTGTTTTTT. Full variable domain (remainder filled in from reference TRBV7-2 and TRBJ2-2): GAGVSQSPSNKVTEKGKDVELRCDPISGHTALYWYRQSLGQGLEFLIYFQGNSAPDKSGLPSDRFSAERTGGSVSTLTIQRTQQEDSAVYLCASNLELGHFYGELFFGEGSRLTVL.

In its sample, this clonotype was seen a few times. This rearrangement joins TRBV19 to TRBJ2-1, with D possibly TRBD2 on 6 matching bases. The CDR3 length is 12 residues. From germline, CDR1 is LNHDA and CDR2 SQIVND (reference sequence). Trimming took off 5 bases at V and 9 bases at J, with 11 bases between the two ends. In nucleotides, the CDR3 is TGTGCCAGTAGTGCCCGGGGGAGTGAGCAGTTCTTC. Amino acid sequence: CASSARGSEQFF. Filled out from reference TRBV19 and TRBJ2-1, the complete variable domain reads DGGITQSPKYLFRKEGQNVTLSCEQNLNHDAMYWYRQDPGQGLRLIYYSQIVNDFQKGDIAEGYSVSREKKESFPLTVTSAQKNPTAFYLCASSARGSEQFFGPGTRLTVL.

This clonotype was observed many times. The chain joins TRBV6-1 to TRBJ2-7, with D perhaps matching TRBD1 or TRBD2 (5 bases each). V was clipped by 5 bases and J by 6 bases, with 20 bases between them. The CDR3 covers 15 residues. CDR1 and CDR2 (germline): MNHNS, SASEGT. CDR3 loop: CASSRDGATFLEQYF. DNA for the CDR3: TGTGCCAGCAGTCGGGACGGCGCAACCTTCCTCGAGCAGTACTTC.

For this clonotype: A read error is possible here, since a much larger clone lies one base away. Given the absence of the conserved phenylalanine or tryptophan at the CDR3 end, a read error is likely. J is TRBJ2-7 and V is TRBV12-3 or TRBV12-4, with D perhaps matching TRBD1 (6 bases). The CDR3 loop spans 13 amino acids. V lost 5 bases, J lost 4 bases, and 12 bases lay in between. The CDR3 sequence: CASSGDRLYEQYS. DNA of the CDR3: TGTGCCAGCAGTGGTGACAGGCTGTACGAGCAGTACTCC.

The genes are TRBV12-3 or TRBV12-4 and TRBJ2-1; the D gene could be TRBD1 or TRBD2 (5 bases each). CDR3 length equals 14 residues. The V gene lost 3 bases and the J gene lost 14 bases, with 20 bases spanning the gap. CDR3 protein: CASSLGTWGHLEFF. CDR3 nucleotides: TGTGCCAGCAGTTTGGGGACCTGGGGTCATTTGGAGTTCTTC.

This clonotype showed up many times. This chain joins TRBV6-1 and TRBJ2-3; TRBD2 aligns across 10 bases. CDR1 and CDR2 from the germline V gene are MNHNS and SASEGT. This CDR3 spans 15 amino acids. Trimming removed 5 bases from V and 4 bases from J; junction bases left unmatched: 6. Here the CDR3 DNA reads TGTGCCAGCAGTCAACTAGCGGGATATGCAGATACGCAGTATTTT. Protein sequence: CASSQLAGYADTQYF.

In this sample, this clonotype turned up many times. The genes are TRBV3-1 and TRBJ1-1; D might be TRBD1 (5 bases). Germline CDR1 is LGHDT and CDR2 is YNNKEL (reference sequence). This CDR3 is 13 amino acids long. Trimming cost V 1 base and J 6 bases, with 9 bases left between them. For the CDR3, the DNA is TGTGCCAGCAGCCAAGGACGGGGCTCTGAAGCTTTCTTT. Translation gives CASSQGRGSEAFF. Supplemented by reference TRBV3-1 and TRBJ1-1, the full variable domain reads DTAVSQTPKYLVTQMGNDKSIKCEQNLGHDTMYWYKQDSKKFLKIMFSYNNKELIINETVPNRFSPKSPDKAHLNLHINSLELGDSAVYFCASSQGRGSEAFFGQGTRLTVV.

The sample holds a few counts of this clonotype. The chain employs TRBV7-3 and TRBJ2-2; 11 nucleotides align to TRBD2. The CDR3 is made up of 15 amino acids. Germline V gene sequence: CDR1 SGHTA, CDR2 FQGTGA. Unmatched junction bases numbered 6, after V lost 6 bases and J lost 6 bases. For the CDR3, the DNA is TGTGCCAGCAGGGATATAGCGGGAGGGGCCGGGGAGCTGTTTTTT. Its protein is CASRDIAGGAGELFF.

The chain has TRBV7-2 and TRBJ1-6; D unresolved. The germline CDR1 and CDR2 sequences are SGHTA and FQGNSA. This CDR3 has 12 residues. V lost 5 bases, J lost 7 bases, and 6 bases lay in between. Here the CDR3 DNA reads TGTGCCAGCAGCGAACGGAATTCACCCCTCCACTTT. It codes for CASSERNSPLHF.

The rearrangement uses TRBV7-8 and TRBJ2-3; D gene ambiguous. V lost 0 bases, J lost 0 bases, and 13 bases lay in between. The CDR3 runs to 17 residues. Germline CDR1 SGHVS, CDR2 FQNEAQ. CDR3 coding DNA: TGTGCCAGCAGCTTAGCGCTGGTCGTACGTAGCACAGATACGCAGTATTTT. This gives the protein CASSLALVVRSTDTQYF. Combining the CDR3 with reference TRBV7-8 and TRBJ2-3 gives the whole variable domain GAGVSQSPRYKVAKRGQDVALRCDPISGHVSLFWYQQALGQGPEFLTYFQNEAQLDKSGLPSDRFFAERPEGSVSTLKIQRTQQEDSAVYLCASSLALVVRSTDTQYFGPGTRLTVL.

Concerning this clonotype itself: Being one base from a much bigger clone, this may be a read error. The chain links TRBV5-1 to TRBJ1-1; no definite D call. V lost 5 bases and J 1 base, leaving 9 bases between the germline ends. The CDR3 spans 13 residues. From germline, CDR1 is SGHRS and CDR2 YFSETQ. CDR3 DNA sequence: TGCGCCAGCAGGGGCTCTACGAACACTGAAGCTTTCTTT. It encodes CASRGSTNTEAFF.

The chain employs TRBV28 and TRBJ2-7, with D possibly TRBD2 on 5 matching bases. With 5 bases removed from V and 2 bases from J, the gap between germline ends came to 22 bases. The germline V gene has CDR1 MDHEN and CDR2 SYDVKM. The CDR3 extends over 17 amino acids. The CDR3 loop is CASSPGRLLKLTYEQYF. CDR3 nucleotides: TGTGCCAGCAGTCCTGGGAGATTGCTGAAACTTACCTACGAGCAGTACTTC.

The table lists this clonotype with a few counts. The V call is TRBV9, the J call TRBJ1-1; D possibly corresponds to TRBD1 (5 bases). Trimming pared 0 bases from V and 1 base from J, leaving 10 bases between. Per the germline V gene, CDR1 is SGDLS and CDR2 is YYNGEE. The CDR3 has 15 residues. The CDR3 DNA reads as TGTGCCAGCAGCGTAGTCGGGACTGGGAACACTGAAGCTTTCTTT. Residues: CASSVVGTGNTEAFF.

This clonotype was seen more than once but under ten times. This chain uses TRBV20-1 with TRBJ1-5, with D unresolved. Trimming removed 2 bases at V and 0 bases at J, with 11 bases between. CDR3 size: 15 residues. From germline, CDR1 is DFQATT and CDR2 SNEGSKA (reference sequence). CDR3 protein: CSARIQEYSNQPQHF. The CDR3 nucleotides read TGCAGTGCTAGAATCCAGGAATATAGCAATCAGCCCCAGCATTTT.

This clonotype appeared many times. CDR3 in DNA: TGCAGTGCTAGAGATTCCGCGTGGGTTTGGGGGAGGACCCAGTACTTC. Amino acid sequence: CSARDSAWVWGRTQYF. The chain has TRBV20-1 and TRBJ2-5, with D perhaps TRBD1 or TRBD2 (5 bases each). The CDR3 is made up of 16 amino acids. The germline V gene has CDR1 DFQATT and CDR2 SNEGSKA (reference sequence). V was pared by 0 bases and J by 7 bases, with 21 bases between.

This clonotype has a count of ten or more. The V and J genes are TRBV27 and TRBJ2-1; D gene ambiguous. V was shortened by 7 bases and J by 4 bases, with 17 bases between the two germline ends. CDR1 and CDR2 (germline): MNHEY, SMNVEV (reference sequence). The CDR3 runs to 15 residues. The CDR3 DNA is TGTGCCAGCAAAACAAGCCGACTCACTTACAATGAGCAGTTCTTC. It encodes CASKTSRLTYNEQFF.

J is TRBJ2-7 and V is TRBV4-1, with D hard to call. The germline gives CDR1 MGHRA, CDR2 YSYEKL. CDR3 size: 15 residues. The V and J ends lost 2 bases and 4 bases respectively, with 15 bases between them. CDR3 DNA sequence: TGCGCCAGCAGCCAAAGCCCGGGCCTAGGTTACGAGCAGTACTTC. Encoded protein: CASSQSPGLGYEQYF.

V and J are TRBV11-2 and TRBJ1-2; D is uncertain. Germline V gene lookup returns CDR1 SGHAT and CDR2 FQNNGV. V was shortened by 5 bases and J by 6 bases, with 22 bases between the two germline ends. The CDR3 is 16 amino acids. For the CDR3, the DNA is TGTGCCAGCAGCCGAGCTCGGACTAGTGGGGTAGATGGCTACACCTTC. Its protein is CASSRARTSGVDGYTF.

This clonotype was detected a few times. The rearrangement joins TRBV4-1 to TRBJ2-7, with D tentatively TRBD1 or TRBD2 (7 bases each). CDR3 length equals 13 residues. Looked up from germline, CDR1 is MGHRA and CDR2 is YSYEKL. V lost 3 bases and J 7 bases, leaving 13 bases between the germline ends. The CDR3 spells CASSHVQGGEQYF. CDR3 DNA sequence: TGCGCCAGCAGCCACGTCCAGGGGGGGGAGCAGTACTTC.

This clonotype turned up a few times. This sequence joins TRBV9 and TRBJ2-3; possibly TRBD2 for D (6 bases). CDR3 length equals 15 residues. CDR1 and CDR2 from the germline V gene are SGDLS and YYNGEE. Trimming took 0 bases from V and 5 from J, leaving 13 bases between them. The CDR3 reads CASSVAGGIVDTQYF. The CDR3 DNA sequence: TGTGCCAGCAGCGTAGCTGGCGGGATCGTAGATACGCAGTATTTT.

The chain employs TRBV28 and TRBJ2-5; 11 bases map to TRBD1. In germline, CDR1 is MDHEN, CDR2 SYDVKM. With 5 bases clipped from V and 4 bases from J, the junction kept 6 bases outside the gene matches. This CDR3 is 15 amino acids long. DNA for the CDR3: TGTGCCAGCAGTGACTCCGGGACAGGGGGAGAGACCCAGTACTTC. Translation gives CASSDSGTGGETQYF.

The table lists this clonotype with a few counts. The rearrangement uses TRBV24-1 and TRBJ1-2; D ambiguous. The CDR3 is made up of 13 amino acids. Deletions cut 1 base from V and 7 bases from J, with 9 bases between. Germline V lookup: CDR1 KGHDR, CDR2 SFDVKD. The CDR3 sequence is CATSDFPGGGYTF. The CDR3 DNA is TGTGCCACCAGTGATTTCCCCGGTGGTGGCTACACCTTC.